A selection of T cell receptor beta chains follows, all from one sample in a study of blood T cell repertoires in COVID-19. Using immunoSEQ multiplex PCR, the repertoire was profiled, and TCRdb retains in-frame clones only, with some absent. Of 300,000 to 450,000 clones listed, roughly nine tenths were seen once; the top ten hold less than 1.2%. Sequenced input: PBMCs or T cells enriched from blood (not recorded which). All receptors come from a man aged 18 to 29 who had recovered from COVID-19. The CDR3 runs from the conserved cysteine through the conserved F or W. Fields, in order: clone size, D gene, V gene, J gene, CDR3 protein, CDR3 DNA. A D gene is named only where the DNA matches it firmly. Clone size is not always given. Where it is, it says once, few, many or a class for expanded clones.

clone_size: NA
d_call: NA
v_call: TRBV6-1
j_call: TRBJ1-3
cdr3_aa: CASSETLDSGNTIYF
cdr3_nt: TGTGCCAGCAGTGAAACCCTAGACTCTGGAAACACCATATATTTT

clone_size: NA
d_call: NA
v_call: TRBV30
j_call: TRBJ2-2
cdr3_aa: CAWSLGTGELFF
cdr3_nt: TGTGCCTGGAGTCTAGGCACCGGGGAGCTGTTTTTT

clone_size: NA
d_call: NA
v_call: TRBV7-2
j_call: TRBJ1-2
cdr3_aa: CASSLPGGVNYGYTF
cdr3_nt: TGTGCCAGCAGCTTACCCGGGGGTGTTAACTATGGCTACACCTTC

clone_size: NA
d_call: TRBD2
v_call: TRBV7-7
j_call: TRBJ2-2
cdr3_aa: CASSTGLAGAKTGELFF
cdr3_nt: TGTGCCAGCAGCACTGGACTAGCGGGGGCAAAAACCGGGGAGCTGTTTTTT

clone_size: NA
d_call: NA
v_call: TRBV7-9
j_call: TRBJ2-3
cdr3_aa: CASSSQGVDTQYF
cdr3_nt: TGTGCCAGCAGCTCACAGGGAGTAGATACGCAGTATTTT

clone_size: NA
d_call: NA
v_call: TRBV25-1
j_call: TRBJ1-2
cdr3_aa: CASSDTVGRGYGYTF
cdr3_nt: TGTGCCAGCAGTGACACGGTGGGGCGGGGCTATGGCTACACCTTC

clone_size: NA
d_call: TRBD1
v_call: TRBV15
j_call: TRBJ2-5
cdr3_aa: CATSRDDRGQETQYF
cdr3_nt: TGTGCCACCAGCAGGGACGACAGGGGGCAAGAGACCCAGTACTTC

clone_size: NA
d_call: TRBD1
v_call: TRBV29-1
j_call: TRBJ2-5
cdr3_aa: CSVEGRQGQGETQYF
cdr3_nt: TGCAGCGTTGAAGGACGACAGGGCCAGGGGGAGACCCAGTACTTC

clone_size: NA
d_call: TRBD1
v_call: TRBV5-5
j_call: TRBJ2-2
cdr3_aa: CASSQPGQASVQGELFF
cdr3_nt: TGTGCCAGCAGCCAACCGGGACAGGCATCAGTTCAGGGGGAGCTGTTTTTT

clone_size: NA
d_call: TRBD2
v_call: TRBV20-1
j_call: TRBJ2-1
cdr3_aa: CSASSGGYNEQFF
cdr3_nt: TGCAGTGCTAGTTCGGGAGGATACAATGAGCAGTTCTTC

clone_size: NA
d_call: TRBD1
v_call: TRBV5-1
j_call: TRBJ1-1
cdr3_aa: CASSQGQGASEAFF
cdr3_nt: TGCGCCAGCAGCCAGGGACAGGGGGCGTCTGAAGCTTTCTTT

clone_size: NA
d_call: TRBD2
v_call: TRBV20-1
j_call: TRBJ2-7
cdr3_aa: CSASRTSGSFVRYEQYF
cdr3_nt: TGCAGTGCTAGTAGGACTAGCGGGAGTTTTGTACGGTACGAGCAGTACTTC

clone_size: NA
d_call: NA
v_call: TRBV12-3/TRBV12-4
j_call: TRBJ2-7
cdr3_aa: CASSLGQNYEQYF
cdr3_nt: TGTGCCAGCAGTTTAGGACAGAATTACGAGCAGTACTTC

clone_size: NA
d_call: TRBD1
v_call: TRBV18
j_call: TRBJ1-2
cdr3_aa: CASSSGTGTGGYTF
cdr3_nt: TGTGCCAGCTCATCCGGAACCGGGACAGGTGGCTACACCTTC

clone_size: NA
d_call: NA
v_call: TRBV6-6
j_call: TRBJ1-2
cdr3_aa: CASSNGGARYGYTF
cdr3_nt: TGTGCCAGCAGCAACGGTGGGGCTAGGTATGGCTACACCTTC

clone_size: NA
d_call: TRBD1
v_call: TRBV5-1
j_call: TRBJ1-1
cdr3_aa: CASKVQGGNTEAFF
cdr3_nt: TGCGCCAGCAAAGTACAGGGGGGGAACACTGAAGCTTTCTTT

clone_size: NA
d_call: TRBD1
v_call: TRBV5-4
j_call: TRBJ1-2
cdr3_aa: CASSFGTDNYGYTF
cdr3_nt: TGTGCCAGCAGCTTCGGGACAGACAACTATGGCTACACCTTC

clone_size: NA
d_call: NA
v_call: TRBV29-1
j_call: TRBJ1-1
cdr3_aa: CSVIEAVGTEAFF
cdr3_nt: TGCAGCGTTATAGAAGCCGTCGGCACTGAAGCTTTCTTT

clone_size: NA
d_call: NA
v_call: TRBV20-1
j_call: TRBJ1-3
cdr3_aa: CSASVGNTIYF
cdr3_nt: TGCAGTGCTTCGGTTGGAAACACCATATATTTT

clone_size: NA
d_call: TRBD2
v_call: TRBV11-2
j_call: TRBJ2-1
cdr3_aa: CASSPRTSGSFIEQFF
cdr3_nt: TGTGCCAGCAGCCCTAGGACTAGCGGGAGCTTCATTGAGCAGTTCTTC

clone_size: NA
d_call: NA
v_call: TRBV12-3/TRBV12-4
j_call: TRBJ1-2
cdr3_aa: CASSLGQVYGYTF
cdr3_nt: TGTGCCAGCAGTTTAGGGCAGGTCTATGGCTACACCTTC

clone_size: NA
d_call: NA
v_call: TRBV7-8
j_call: TRBJ2-7
cdr3_aa: CASSLGGTYEQYF
cdr3_nt: TGTGCCAGCAGCTTGGGCGGGACCTACGAGCAGTACTTC

clone_size: NA
d_call: NA
v_call: TRBV6-5
j_call: TRBJ1-2
cdr3_aa: CASSETLNYGYTF
cdr3_nt: TGTGCCAGCAGCGAGACACTGAACTATGGCTACACCTTC

clone_size: once
d_call: TRBD2
v_call: TRBV28
j_call: TRBJ2-5
cdr3_aa: CATLSGIETQYF
cdr3_nt: TGTGCCACTCTTAGCGGGATTGAGACCCAGTACTTC

clone_size: NA
d_call: NA
v_call: TRBV18
j_call: TRBJ1-2
cdr3_aa: CASSPTGFYGYTF
cdr3_nt: TGTGCCAGCTCACCTACAGGGTTCTATGGCTACACCTTC

clone_size: NA
d_call: NA
v_call: TRBV5-4
j_call: TRBJ2-3
cdr3_aa: CASSPPGGGTVVDTQYF
cdr3_nt: TGTGCCAGCAGCCCTCCCGGCGGAGGGACCGTCGTGGATACGCAGTATTTT

clone_size: once
d_call: TRBD1
v_call: TRBV5-4
j_call: TRBJ1-2
cdr3_aa: CASSLGQGRAGYTF
cdr3_nt: TGTGCCAGCAGCTTGGGACAGGGGCGGGCCGGCTACACCTTC

clone_size: NA
d_call: TRBD1
v_call: TRBV23-1
j_call: TRBJ2-3
cdr3_aa: CASSRFGTEKKASTDTQYF
cdr3_nt: TGCGCCAGCAGTCGTTTCGGGACAGAGAAAAAAGCTAGCACAGATACGCAGTATTTT

clone_size: NA
d_call: NA
v_call: TRBV7-2
j_call: TRBJ1-2
cdr3_aa: CASSLATGNYGYTF
cdr3_nt: TGTGCCAGCAGCTTAGCTACAGGGAACTATGGCTACACCTTC

clone_size: few
d_call: TRBD1
v_call: TRBV28
j_call: TRBJ1-5
cdr3_aa: CASGWTGQDVWEPQHF
cdr3_nt: TGTGCCAGCGGCTGGACAGGACAAGATGTATGGGAGCCCCAGCATTTT

clone_size: NA
d_call: TRBD1
v_call: TRBV2
j_call: TRBJ2-7
cdr3_aa: CASRVRDSAYEQYF
cdr3_nt: TGTGCCAGCAGGGTGAGGGACAGCGCTTACGAGCAGTACTTC

clone_size: NA
d_call: NA
v_call: TRBV6-5
j_call: TRBJ2-1
cdr3_aa: CASSQNLAPNEQFF
cdr3_nt: TGTGCCAGCAGTCAGAATCTAGCGCCCAATGAGCAGTTCTTC

clone_size: once
d_call: TRBD1
v_call: TRBV7-9
j_call: TRBJ2-3
cdr3_aa: CASSLDQGARTDTQYF
cdr3_nt: TGTGCCAGCAGCCTAGACCAGGGGGCGCGGACAGATACGCAGTATTTT

clone_size: NA
d_call: TRBD2
v_call: TRBV2
j_call: TRBJ2-2
cdr3_aa: CASSWRWFQAGVTGELFF
cdr3_nt: TGTGCCAGCAGTTGGCGATGGTTTCAAGCGGGAGTCACCGGGGAGCTGTTTTTT

clone_size: NA
d_call: TRBD1
v_call: TRBV11-2
j_call: TRBJ1-1
cdr3_aa: CASSLGQGVNTEAFF
cdr3_nt: TGTGCCAGCAGCTTAGGACAGGGGGTGAACACTGAAGCTTTCTTT

clone_size: NA
d_call: NA
v_call: TRBV3-1/TRBV3-2
j_call: TRBJ2-3
cdr3_aa: CASSHGQKDTQYF
cdr3_nt: TGTGCCAGCAGCCACGGACAGAAAGATACGCAGTATTTT

clone_size: NA
d_call: NA
v_call: TRBV7-2
j_call: TRBJ1-5
cdr3_aa: CASSQQASNQPQHF
cdr3_nt: TGTGCCAGCAGCCAGCAGGCTAGCAATCAGCCCCAGCATTTT

clone_size: once
d_call: NA
v_call: TRBV9
j_call: TRBJ2-2
cdr3_aa: CASSVTGRPTGELFF
cdr3_nt: TGTGCCAGCAGCGTGACAGGGAGGCCCACCGGGGAGCTGTTTTTT

clone_size: NA
d_call: NA
v_call: TRBV5-1
j_call: TRBJ2-1
cdr3_aa: CASTLQAYQPGNEQFF
cdr3_nt: TGCGCCAGCACCCTTCAGGCCTACCAACCCGGAAATGAGCAGTTCTTC

clone_size: NA
d_call: NA
v_call: TRBV11-3
j_call: TRBJ1-2
cdr3_aa: CASSQKTALYGYTF
cdr3_nt: TGTGCCAGCAGCCAGAAGACAGCATTATATGGCTACACCTTC

clone_size: NA
d_call: TRBD1
v_call: TRBV5-1
j_call: TRBJ2-7
cdr3_aa: CASSQQGDTYEQYF
cdr3_nt: TGCGCCAGCAGCCAACAGGGGGACACCTACGAGCAGTACTTC

clone_size: NA
d_call: TRBD1
v_call: TRBV9
j_call: TRBJ1-2
cdr3_aa: CASSVGQGAKYYGYTF
cdr3_nt: TGTGCCAGCAGCGTAGGACAGGGGGCTAAGTACTATGGCTACACCTTC

clone_size: few
d_call: NA
v_call: TRBV12-5
j_call: TRBJ1-2
cdr3_aa: CASGAGGTEIYGYTF
cdr3_nt: TGTGCTAGTGGTGCCGGAGGGACCGAAATCTATGGCTACACCTTC

clone_size: NA
d_call: NA
v_call: TRBV10-3
j_call: TRBJ2-1
cdr3_aa: CAISEVVGLHEQFF
cdr3_nt: TGTGCCATCAGTGAGGTGGTGGGGCTACATGAGCAGTTCTTC

clone_size: NA
d_call: NA
v_call: TRBV7-9
j_call: TRBJ1-2
cdr3_aa: CASSLAGPANYGYTF
cdr3_nt: TGTGCCAGCAGCTTGGCGGGGCCAGCTAACTATGGCTACACCTTC

clone_size: NA
d_call: NA
v_call: TRBV4-1
j_call: TRBJ1-1
cdr3_aa: CASSQVGRGMNTEAFF
cdr3_nt: TGCGCCAGCAGCCAAGTGGGTAGGGGGATGAACACTGAAGCTTTCTTT

clone_size: NA
d_call: NA
v_call: TRBV28
j_call: TRBJ1-1
cdr3_aa: CASIPPTTTEAFF
cdr3_nt: TGTGCCAGCATCCCCCCCACAACCACTGAAGCTTTCTTT

clone_size: NA
d_call: TRBD2
v_call: TRBV6-1
j_call: TRBJ2-1
cdr3_aa: CASSEFRGGAYNEQFF
cdr3_nt: TGTGCCAGCAGTGAATTTCGTGGGGGGGCCTACAATGAGCAGTTCTTC

clone_size: NA
d_call: NA
v_call: TRBV4-1
j_call: TRBJ1-4
cdr3_aa: CASRQSGLENEKLFF
cdr3_nt: TGCGCCAGCAGACAGTCAGGGTTGGAAAATGAAAAACTGTTTTTT

clone_size: NA
d_call: TRBD1
v_call: TRBV9
j_call: TRBJ1-4
cdr3_aa: CASSLGQRAEKLFF
cdr3_nt: TGTGCCAGCAGCCTGGGACAGCGGGCCGAAAAACTGTTTTTT

clone_size: NA
d_call: NA
v_call: TRBV5-5
j_call: TRBJ1-2
cdr3_aa: CASSLVPDRNYGYTF
cdr3_nt: TGTGCCAGCAGCTTGGTTCCCGACAGAAACTATGGCTACACCTTC

clone_size: once
d_call: NA
v_call: TRBV27
j_call: TRBJ1-1
cdr3_aa: CASSLGQNTEAFF
cdr3_nt: TGTGCCAGCAGTTTAGGCCAGAACACTGAAGCTTTCTTT

clone_size: NA
d_call: NA
v_call: TRBV14
j_call: TRBJ2-7
cdr3_aa: CASSQRRLVFVHEQYF
cdr3_nt: TGTGCCAGCAGCCAAAGGAGGCTTGTGTTTGTACACGAGCAGTACTTC

clone_size: NA
d_call: NA
v_call: TRBV5-5
j_call: TRBJ1-5
cdr3_aa: CASSQGLGVQPQHF
cdr3_nt: TGTGCCAGCAGCCAAGGGTTAGGGGTTCAGCCCCAGCATTTT

clone_size: few
d_call: NA
v_call: TRBV18
j_call: TRBJ1-4
cdr3_aa: CASKRDTANEKLFF
cdr3_nt: TGTGCCAGTAAACGGGACACTGCTAATGAAAAACTGTTTTTT

clone_size: NA
d_call: NA
v_call: TRBV7-2
j_call: TRBJ2-3
cdr3_aa: CASSLPVAPGQYF
cdr3_nt: TGTGCCAGCAGCCTGCCGGTGGCACCGGGGCAGTATTTT

clone_size: NA
d_call: NA
v_call: TRBV6-1
j_call: TRBJ2-6
cdr3_aa: CASSGRTETGANVLTF
cdr3_nt: TGTGCCAGCAGTGGGAGGACAGAGACTGGGGCCAACGTCCTGACTTTC